These 27 T cell receptor beta chains came from one sample sequenced in a study of T cell changes during pregnancy in multiple sclerosis. The data were produced by immunoSEQ multiplex PCR, yet TCRdb's version contains in-frame clones alone and is incomplete. The sample has tens of thousands of clones, approximately 89% seen once; the top ten hold over 4.5%. The sequencing here drew on CD8+ T cells from peripheral blood mononuclear cells, taken in the first trimester of pregnancy. These receptors were taken from a female donor with multiple sclerosis, enrolled in a pregnancy study.

The genes are TRBV5-4 and TRBJ1-1; unclear D gene. Trimming took off 0 bases at V and 13 bases at J, with 10 bases between the two ends. Looked up from germline, CDR1 is SGHNT and CDR2 is YYREEE (reference sequence). The CDR3 runs to 11 residues. The CDR3 sequence: CASSLGAWRFF. The CDR3 DNA reads TGTGCCAGCAGCTTGGGGGCCTGGCGTTTCTTT.

The chain carries TRBV7-9 and TRBJ2-7, with a tentative D call TRBD2 (6 bases). V was trimmed by 1 base and J by 4 bases, leaving 8 bases between them. This CDR3 region has 13 residues. The germline V gene has CDR1 SEHNR and CDR2 FQNEAQ (reference sequence). This CDR3 reads CASSLGLGYEQYF. CDR3 nucleotide sequence: TGTGCCAGCAGCTTAGGACTAGGTTACGAGCAGTACTTC.

This chain links TRBV7-2 with TRBJ1-2; D not resolved. Germline assignment: CDR1 SGHTA and CDR2 FQGNSA. The V gene lost 4 bases and the J gene lost 5 bases, with 11 bases spanning the gap. CDR3 size: 13 residues. CDR3 residues: CASSYGIWYGYTF. CDR3 bases: TGTGCCAGCAGCTACGGTATTTGGTATGGCTACACCTTC.

The chain recombines TRBV6-1 with TRBJ2-2; D gene uncertain. Germline V gene lookup returns CDR1 MNHNS and CDR2 SASEGT. This CDR3 has 12 amino acids. Trimming took 2 bases from V and 5 from J, leaving 3 bases between them. CDR3 nucleotides: TGTGCCAGCAGTGAACGGACCGGGGAGCTGTTTTTT. Amino acid sequence: CASSERTGELFF.

This clone appeared a single time. The chain uses TRBV7-9 and TRBJ2-5, with D possibly being TRBD2 (6 bases). Trimming removed 2 bases at V and 2 bases at J, with 12 bases between. This CDR3 has 15 residues. Germline CDR1 SEHNR, CDR2 FQNEAQ (reference sequence). CDR3 coding DNA: TGTGCCAGCAGCTTAAGTACGGGAGAACAAGAGACCCAGTACTTC. Amino acid sequence: CASSLSTGEQETQYF.

This sequence joins TRBV11-1 and TRBJ2-7; the D gene is possibly TRBD1 (5 bases). There are 14 residues in the CDR3. The germline V gene has CDR1 SGHAT and CDR2 FQDESV (reference sequence). Trimming removed 5 bases from V and 3 bases from J, with 14 bases in between. The CDR3 DNA reads TGTGCCAGCAGCATCCAGGGTTCTCTCTACGAGCAGTACTTC. This sequence encodes CASSIQGSLYEQYF.

DNA for the CDR3: TGTGCCTGGGCGTCGCAGAGGCACACTGAAGCTTTCTTT. The encoded protein is CAWASQRHTEAFF. The V call is TRBV30, the J call TRBJ1-1; D is uncertain. V gave up 5 bases and J gave up 3 bases, with 13 bases separating them. CDR1 is GTSNPN and CDR2 is SVGIG in the germline V gene (reference sequence). The CDR3 has 13 residues.

The CDR3 reads CASSNNRGPYNEQFF. In DNA form, the CDR3 reads TGTGCCAGCAGCAACAACAGGGGACCCTACAATGAGCAGTTCTTC. The chain recombines TRBV7-9 with TRBJ2-1; 7 bases align to TRBD1. V lost 5 bases, J lost 2 bases, and 6 bases stayed unmatched. Germline lookup yields CDR1 SEHNR and CDR2 FQNEAQ (reference sequence). The CDR3 sequence is 15 residues long.

This chain joins TRBV5-1 and TRBJ2-2, with 8 bases aligning to TRBD1. Per the germline V gene, CDR1 is SGHRS and CDR2 is YFSETQ. The CDR3 has 14 residues. The V gene end was trimmed by 4 bases and the J gene end by 9 bases; junction bases not matched to a gene: 8. This chain's CDR3 is CASSLDRGLWELFF. The CDR3 DNA reads TGCGCCAGCAGCCTTGACAGGGGTCTGTGGGAGCTGTTTTTT.

The V call is TRBV5-6, the J call TRBJ2-7; 8 bases map to TRBD1. The germline gives CDR1 SGHDT, CDR2 YYEEEE. V was pared by 1 base and J by 5 bases, with 2 bases of the junction left unmatched. The CDR3 has 13 residues. As DNA, the CDR3 is TGTGCCAGCAGCTTGTCAGGGGGCCACGAGCAGTACTTC. This codes for CASSLSGGHEQYF.

This chain joins TRBV7-8 and TRBJ2-7, with TRBD2 identical over 11 bases. Germline V gene lookup returns CDR1 SGHVS and CDR2 FQNEAQ. The V gene end was trimmed by 5 bases and the J gene end by 2 bases; junction bases not matched to a gene: 2. The CDR3 spans 14 residues. CDR3 protein: CASSPLAGAYEQYF. Here the CDR3 DNA reads TGTGCCAGCAGCCCACTAGCGGGAGCCTACGAGCAGTACTTC.

In nucleotides, the CDR3 is TGCGCCAGCCGGAAAGAAGGCGGCAATGAGCAGTTCTTC. Residues: CASRKEGGNEQFF. The chain has TRBV4-1 and TRBJ2-1; D not certain. The germline V and J ends were trimmed by 8 bases and 6 bases, with 14 bases remaining between them. Germline V gene sequence: CDR1 MGHRA, CDR2 YSYEKL. CDR3 length: 13 residues.

The V and J genes are TRBV19 and TRBJ2-2; perhaps TRBD1 as D (5 bases). The CDR3 covers 17 residues. Deletions cut 0 bases from V and 1 base from J, with 12 bases between. Per germline, CDR1 LNHDA and CDR2 SQIVND (reference sequence). The CDR3 coding sequence is TGTGCCAGTAGTATAGATCCGGCCAGGGAGAACACCGGGGAGCTGTTTTTT. Its protein is CASSIDPARENTGELFF.

The J gene is TRBJ2-4, the V gene TRBV5-1; D not resolved. This CDR3 spans 13 amino acids. V lost 4 bases and J 6 bases, leaving 11 bases between the germline ends. Germline V gene lookup returns CDR1 SGHRS and CDR2 YFSETQ. The CDR3 nucleotides are TGCGCCAGCAGCCCCGAGGCATCAAACATTCAGTACTTC. Amino acids: CASSPEASNIQYF.

V gene TRBV21-1 combines with J gene TRBJ1-1; the listed D gene, TRBD1, was not tested against the DNA. TRBV21-1 is a pseudogene segment. The CDR3 sequence is 15 residues long. CDR3 nucleotides: TGTGCCAGCAGCTCGCACATGGGCCCGTACGCTGAAGCTTTCTTT. It translates to CASSSHMGPYAEAFF.

This chain links TRBV19 with TRBJ1-4; maybe TRBD1 (5 bases). The CDR3 has 14 residues. V was trimmed by 5 bases and J by 0 bases, leaving 7 bases between them. In germline, CDR1 is LNHDA, CDR2 SQIVND (reference sequence). CDR3 DNA: TGTGCCAGTAGTCCGACAGCAACTAATGAAAAACTGTTTTTT. Amino acid sequence: CASSPTATNEKLFF.

The V gene is TRBV4-1, the J gene TRBJ2-1; 9 nucleotides agree with TRBD2. Germline values: CDR1 MGHRA, CDR2 YSYEKL. There are 17 residues in the CDR3. J gave up 0 bases and V 0 bases, and 3 bases lay outside the gene matches. The CDR3 nucleotides are TGCGCCAGCAGCCAAGAACCAGCGGGAGGCTCCTACAATGAGCAGTTCTTC. This sequence encodes CASSQEPAGGSYNEQFF.

The CDR3 coding sequence is TGCGCCAGCAGCCAAGGTTGGGGGGCTAGCGGGAGCTCCTACGAGCAGTACTTC. Encoded protein: CASSQGWGASGSSYEQYF. The chain carries TRBV4-1 and TRBJ2-7; 10 positions agree with TRBD2. J was trimmed by 0 bases and V by 1 base; bases with no gene match: 9. CDR3 size: 18 residues. CDR1 and CDR2 from the germline V gene are MGHRA and YSYEKL.

V usage is TRBV27 and J usage is TRBJ2-7; 7 nucleotides line up with TRBD1. Germline trimming cut 2 bases from V and 3 bases from J; bases unmatched to any gene: 4. The germline V gene encodes CDR1 MNHEY and CDR2 SMNVEV (reference sequence). The CDR3 extends over 14 amino acids. The CDR3 loop reads CASSLRDSHYEQYF. The CDR3 region has the DNA TGTGCCAGCAGTTTAAGGGACAGCCACTACGAGCAGTACTTC.

The chain couples TRBV9 to TRBJ2-1; 9 bases line up with TRBD2. Germline V CDR1 and CDR2: SGDLS, YYNGEE. The CDR3 runs 18 residues. After removal of 4 bases from V and 7 bases from J, the junction contained 18 bases not matched to a gene. The CDR3 loop is CASSLRSPSGRTQNEQFF. CDR3 nucleotide sequence: TGTGCCAGCAGCCTACGAAGTCCAAGCGGGAGGACTCAGAATGAGCAGTTCTTC.

This sequence joins TRBV15 and TRBJ1-1; D possibly corresponds to TRBD1 (5 bases). The CDR3 length is 14 residues. Trimming shortened V by 0 bases and J by 5 bases, and 10 bases separated the two germline ends. Germline CDR1 reads LNHNV; CDR2 reads YYDKDF (reference sequence). CDR3 sequence reads: CATSRDPGETEAFF. The CDR3 region has the DNA TGTGCCACCAGCAGAGATCCGGGGGAAACTGAAGCTTTCTTT.

The V call is TRBV9, the J call TRBJ2-7; possible D gene TRBD1, 5 bases. This CDR3 has 14 residues. The germline V gene encodes CDR1 SGDLS and CDR2 YYNGEE. Between the trimmed V and J ends, which lost 0 bases and 3 bases, there was a span of 10 bases. DNA for the CDR3: TGTGCCAGCAGCGTAGGGTGGGGCGGCTACGAGCAGTACTTC. It is translated as CASSVGWGGYEQYF.

The chain carries TRBV9 and TRBJ2-1, with a tentative D call TRBD1 (6 bases). The CDR3 extends over 14 amino acids. Germline V lookup: CDR1 SGDLS, CDR2 YYNGEE. V dropped 2 bases and J dropped 6 bases, with 12 bases sitting between them. The DNA of the CDR3 is TGTGCCAGCAGCGTCCCCAGGGGAACCAATGAGCAGTTCTTC. Its protein is CASSVPRGTNEQFF.

The V gene is TRBV2, the J gene TRBJ2-5; 8 nucleotides align to TRBD1. Germline V gives CDR1 SNHLY, CDR2 FYNNEI. The V gene end was trimmed by 10 bases and the J gene end by 0 bases; junction bases not matched to a gene: 10. The CDR3 runs to 15 residues. The CDR3 DNA reads as TGTGCCACACAGGGGGGACCGCAGCACCAAGAGACCCAGTACTTC. It translates to CATQGGPQHQETQYF. The whole variable domain, filled in from reference TRBV2 and TRBJ2-5, reads EPEVTQTPSHQVTQMGQEVILRCVPISNHLYFYWYRQILGQKVEFLVSFYNNEISEKSEIFDDQFSVERPDGSNFTLKIRSTKLEDSAMYFCATQGGPQHQETQYFGPGTRLLVL.

V is TRBV29-1 and J is TRBJ2-1; TRBD2 matches 10 bases. The germline V gene has CDR1 SQVTM and CDR2 ANQGSEA. Trimming at V came to 6 bases and at J to 4 bases, leaving 3 bases not matched to a gene. The CDR3 has 13 residues. The CDR3 here is CSVPSGGYNEQFF. CDR3 in DNA: TGCAGCGTCCCTAGCGGGGGATACAATGAGCAGTTCTTC.

The V call is TRBV7-2, the J call TRBJ2-7; D possibly corresponds to TRBD2 (5 bases). Per the germline V gene, CDR1 is SGHTA and CDR2 is FQGNSA. The CDR3 is 13 amino acids. Between the trimmed V and J ends, which lost 5 bases and 3 bases, there was a span of 11 bases. The CDR3 sequence: CASSHGLFYEQYF. In DNA, the CDR3 is TGTGCCAGCAGCCACGGACTTTTCTACGAGCAGTACTTC.

This clone was detected only once. The gene calls are TRBV19 and TRBJ1-5; TRBD1 matches at 7 bases. With V trimmed by 5 bases and J by 3 bases, 10 bases remained unmatched. Germline V gives CDR1 LNHDA, CDR2 SQIVND (reference sequence). CDR3 length: 16 residues. Written as DNA, the CDR3 is TGTGCCAGTAGTTCCGACAGGGAAGGGTACAATCAGCCCCAGCATTTT. It codes for CASSSDREGYNQPQHF.